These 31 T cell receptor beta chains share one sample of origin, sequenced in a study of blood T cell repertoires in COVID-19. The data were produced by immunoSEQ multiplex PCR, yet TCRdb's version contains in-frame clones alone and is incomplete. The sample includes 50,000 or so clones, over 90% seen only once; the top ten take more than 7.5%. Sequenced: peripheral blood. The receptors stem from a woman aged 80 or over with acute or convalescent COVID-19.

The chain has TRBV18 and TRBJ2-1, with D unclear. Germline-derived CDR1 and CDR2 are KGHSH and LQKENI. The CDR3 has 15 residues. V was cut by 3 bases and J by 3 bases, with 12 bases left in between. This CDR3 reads CASSPPLSGYNEQFF. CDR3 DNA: TGTGCCAGCTCACCTCCCCTGTCCGGCTACAATGAGCAGTTCTTC.

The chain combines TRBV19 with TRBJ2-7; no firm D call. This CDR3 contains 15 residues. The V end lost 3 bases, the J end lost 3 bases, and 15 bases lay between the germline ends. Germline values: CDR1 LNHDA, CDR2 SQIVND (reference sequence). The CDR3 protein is CASSMRLSNNYEQYF. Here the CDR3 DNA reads TGTGCCAGTAGTATGAGACTCAGCAACAACTACGAGCAGTACTTC.

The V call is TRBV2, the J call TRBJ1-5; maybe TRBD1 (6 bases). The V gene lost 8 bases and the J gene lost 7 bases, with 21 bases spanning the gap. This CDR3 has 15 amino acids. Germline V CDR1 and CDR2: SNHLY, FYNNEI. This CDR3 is CASGGSGFEGQPQHF. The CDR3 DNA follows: TGTGCCAGCGGGGGCTCGGGGTTTGAAGGGCAGCCCCAGCATTTT.

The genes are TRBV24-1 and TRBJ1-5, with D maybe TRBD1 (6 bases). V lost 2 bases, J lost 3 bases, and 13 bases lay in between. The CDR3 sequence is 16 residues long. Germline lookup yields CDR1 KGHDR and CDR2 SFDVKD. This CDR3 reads CATSDSSQGNNQPQHF. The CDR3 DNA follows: TGTGCCACCAGTGATTCTTCACAGGGCAACAATCAGCCCCAGCATTTT.

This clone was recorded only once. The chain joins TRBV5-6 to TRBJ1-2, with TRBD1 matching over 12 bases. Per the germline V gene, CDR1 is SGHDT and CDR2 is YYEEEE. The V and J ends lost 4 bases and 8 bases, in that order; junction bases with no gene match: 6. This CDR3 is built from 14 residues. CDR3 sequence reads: CASSLEGTGGGYTF. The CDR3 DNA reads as TGTGCCAGCAGCCTAGAAGGGACAGGGGGCGGCTACACCTTC.

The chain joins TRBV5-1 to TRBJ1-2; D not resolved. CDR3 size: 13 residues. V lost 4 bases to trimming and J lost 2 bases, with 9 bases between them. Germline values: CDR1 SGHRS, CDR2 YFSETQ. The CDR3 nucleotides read TGCGCCAGCAGCCACGACGGGAACTATGGCTACACCTTC. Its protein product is CASSHDGNYGYTF.

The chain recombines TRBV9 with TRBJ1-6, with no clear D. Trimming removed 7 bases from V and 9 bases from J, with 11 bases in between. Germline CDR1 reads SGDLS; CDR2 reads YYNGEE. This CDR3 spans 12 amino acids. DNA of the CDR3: TGTGCCAGCGCTAGTCCTGGTTCACCCCTCCACTTT. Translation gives CASASPGSPLHF.

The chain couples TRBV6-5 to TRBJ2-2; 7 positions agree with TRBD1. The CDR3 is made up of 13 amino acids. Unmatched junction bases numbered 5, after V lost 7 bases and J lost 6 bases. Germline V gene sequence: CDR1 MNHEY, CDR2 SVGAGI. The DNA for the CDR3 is TGTGCCAGCACCTATAGGGGGCCCGGGGAGCTGTTTTTT. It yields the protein CASTYRGPGELFF.

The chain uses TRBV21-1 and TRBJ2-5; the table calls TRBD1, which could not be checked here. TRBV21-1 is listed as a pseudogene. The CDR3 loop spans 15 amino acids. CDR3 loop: CASSSRDRVTETQYF. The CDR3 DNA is TGTGCCAGCAGCTCACGGGACAGGGTAACGGAGACCCAGTACTTC.

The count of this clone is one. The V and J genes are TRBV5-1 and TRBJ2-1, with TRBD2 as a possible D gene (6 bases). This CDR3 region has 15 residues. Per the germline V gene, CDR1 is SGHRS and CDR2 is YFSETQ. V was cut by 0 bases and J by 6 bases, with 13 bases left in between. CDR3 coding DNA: TGCGCCAGCAGCTTGGCGACGACTAGGGCCAATGAGCAGTTCTTC. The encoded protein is CASSLATTRANEQFF.

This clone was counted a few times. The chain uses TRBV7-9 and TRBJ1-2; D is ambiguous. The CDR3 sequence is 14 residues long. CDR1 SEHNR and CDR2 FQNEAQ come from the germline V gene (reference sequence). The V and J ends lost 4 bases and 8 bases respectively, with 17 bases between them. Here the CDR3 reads CASSSDETRGGYTF. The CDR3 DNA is TGTGCCAGCAGCTCCGACGAGACCCGCGGGGGCTACACCTTC.

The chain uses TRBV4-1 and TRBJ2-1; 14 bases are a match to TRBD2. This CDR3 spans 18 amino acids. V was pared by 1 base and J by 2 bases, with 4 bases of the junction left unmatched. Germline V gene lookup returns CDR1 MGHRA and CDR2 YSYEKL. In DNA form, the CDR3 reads TGCGCCAGCAGCCAAGCGGGACTAGCGGGAGACGCCTACAATGAGCAGTTCTTC. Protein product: CASSQAGLAGDAYNEQFF.

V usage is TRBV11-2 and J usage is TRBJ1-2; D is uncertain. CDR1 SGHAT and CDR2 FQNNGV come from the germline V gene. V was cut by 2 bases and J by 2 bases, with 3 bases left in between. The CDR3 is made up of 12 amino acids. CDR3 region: CASSLQNYGYTF. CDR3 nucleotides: TGTGCCAGCAGCTTACAGAACTATGGCTACACCTTC.

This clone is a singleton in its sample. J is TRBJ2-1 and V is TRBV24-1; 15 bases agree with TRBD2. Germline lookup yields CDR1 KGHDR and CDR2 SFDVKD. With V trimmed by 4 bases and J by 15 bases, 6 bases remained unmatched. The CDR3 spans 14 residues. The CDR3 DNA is TGTGCCACCAGTGAGGGACTAGCGGGAGGCCCACGGTTCTTC. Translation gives CATSEGLAGGPRFF.

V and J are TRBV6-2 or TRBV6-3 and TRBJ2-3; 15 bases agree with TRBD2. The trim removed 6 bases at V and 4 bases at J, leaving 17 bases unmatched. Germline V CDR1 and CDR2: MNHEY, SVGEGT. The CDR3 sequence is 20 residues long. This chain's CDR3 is CASSPSGTSGRPRGPDTQYF. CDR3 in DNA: TGTGCCAGCAGCCCATCCGGGACTAGCGGGAGGCCGAGGGGCCCAGATACGCAGTATTTT.

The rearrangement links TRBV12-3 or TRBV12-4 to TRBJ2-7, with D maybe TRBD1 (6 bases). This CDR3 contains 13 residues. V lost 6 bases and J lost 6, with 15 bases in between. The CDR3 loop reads CASRLGGGSEQYF. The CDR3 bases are TGTGCCAGCAGACTAGGTGGGGGCAGCGAGCAGTACTTC.

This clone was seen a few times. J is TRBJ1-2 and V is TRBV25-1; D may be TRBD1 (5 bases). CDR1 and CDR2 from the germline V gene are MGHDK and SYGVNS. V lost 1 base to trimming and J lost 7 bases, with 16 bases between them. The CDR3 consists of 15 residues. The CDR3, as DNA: TGTGCCAGCAGTGAATTCTTTTGGAGGGGTGTTGGCTACACCTTC. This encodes CASSEFFWRGVGYTF.

The CDR3 region has the DNA TGTGCCACCAGCGTTGGGCCTGGAAACACCATATATTTT. Translation gives CATSVGPGNTIYF. The V gene is TRBV15, the J gene TRBJ1-3; D is unresolved. The length of the CDR3 is 13 residues. Germline V gene data show CDR1 as LNHNV and CDR2 as YYDKDF (reference sequence). The V end was cut by 5 bases, the J end by 2 bases, with 7 bases between.

The CDR3 sequence is CASSLGLAETQYF. The CDR3 region has the DNA TGTGCCAGCAGTCTCGGACTAGCCGAGACCCAGTACTTC. The V gene is TRBV12-3 or TRBV12-4, the J gene TRBJ2-5, with TRBD2 matching over 8 bases. The junction had 4 bases not matched to a gene; V was cut back by 5 bases and J by 5 bases. This CDR3 contains 13 residues.

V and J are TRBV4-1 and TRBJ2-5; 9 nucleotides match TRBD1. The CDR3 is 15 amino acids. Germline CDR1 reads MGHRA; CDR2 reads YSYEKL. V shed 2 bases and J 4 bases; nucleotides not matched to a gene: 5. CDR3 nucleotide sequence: TGCGCCAGCAGCCAAAGGACAGGGGCGACAGAGACCCAGTACTTC. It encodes CASSQRTGATETQYF.

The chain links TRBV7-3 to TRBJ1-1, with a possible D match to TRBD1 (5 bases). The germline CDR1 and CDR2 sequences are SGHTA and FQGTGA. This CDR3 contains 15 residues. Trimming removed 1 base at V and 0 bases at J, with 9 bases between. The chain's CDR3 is CASSLSAGMNTEAFF. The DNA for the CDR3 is TGTGCCAGCAGCTTAAGTGCAGGGATGAACACTGAAGCTTTCTTT.

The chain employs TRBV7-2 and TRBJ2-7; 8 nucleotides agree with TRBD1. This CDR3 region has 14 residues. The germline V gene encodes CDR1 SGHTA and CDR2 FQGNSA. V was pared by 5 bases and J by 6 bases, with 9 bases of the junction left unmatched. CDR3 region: CASSQRGTGGEQYF. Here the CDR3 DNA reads TGTGCCAGCAGCCAAAGAGGGACAGGTGGCGAGCAGTACTTC.

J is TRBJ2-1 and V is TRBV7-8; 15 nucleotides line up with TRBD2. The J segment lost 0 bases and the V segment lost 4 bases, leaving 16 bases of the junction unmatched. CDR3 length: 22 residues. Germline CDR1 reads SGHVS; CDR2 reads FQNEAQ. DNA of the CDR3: TGTGCCAGCAGCTCCTGGACTAGCGGGAGGGCCAACTTACTGTACTCCTACAATGAGCAGTTCTTC. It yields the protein CASSSWTSGRANLLYSYNEQFF. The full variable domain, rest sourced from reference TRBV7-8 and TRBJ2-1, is GAGVSQSPRYKVAKRGQDVALRCDPISGHVSLFWYQQALGQGPEFLTYFQNEAQLDKSGLPSDRFFAERPEGSVSTLKIQRTQQEDSAVYLCASSSWTSGRANLLYSYNEQFFGPGTRLTVL.

CDR3 loop: CASSSPGGTEAFF. The DNA for the CDR3 is TGCGCCAGCAGCTCACCCGGGGGCACTGAAGCTTTCTTT. The J gene is TRBJ1-1, the V gene TRBV5-1; perhaps TRBD1 as D (5 bases). The V and J ends lost 3 bases and 4 bases respectively, with 10 bases between them. This CDR3 has 13 residues. Germline-derived CDR1 and CDR2 are SGHRS and YFSETQ.

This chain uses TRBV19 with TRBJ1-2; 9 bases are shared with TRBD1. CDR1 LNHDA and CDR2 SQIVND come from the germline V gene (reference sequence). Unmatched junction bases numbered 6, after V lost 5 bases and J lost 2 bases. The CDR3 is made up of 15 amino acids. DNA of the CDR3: TGTGCCAGTAGTCTATCCGGGACAGGGAACTATGGCTACACCTTC. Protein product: CASSLSGTGNYGYTF.

As DNA, the CDR3 is TGTGCCTGGAGTGGCACGGACTATGGCTACACCTTC. Translation gives CAWSGTDYGYTF. The chain employs TRBV30 and TRBJ1-2; D call uncertain. The germline CDR1 and CDR2 sequences are GTSNPN and SVGIG (reference sequence). Between the trimmed V and J ends, which lost 1 base and 3 bases, there was a span of 6 bases. The CDR3 is made up of 12 amino acids.

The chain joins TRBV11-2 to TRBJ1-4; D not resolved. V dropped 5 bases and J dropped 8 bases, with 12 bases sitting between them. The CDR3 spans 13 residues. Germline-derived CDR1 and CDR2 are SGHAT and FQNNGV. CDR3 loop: CASSRGGREKLFF. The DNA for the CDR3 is TGTGCCAGCAGCCGGGGAGGTCGCGAAAAACTGTTTTTT.

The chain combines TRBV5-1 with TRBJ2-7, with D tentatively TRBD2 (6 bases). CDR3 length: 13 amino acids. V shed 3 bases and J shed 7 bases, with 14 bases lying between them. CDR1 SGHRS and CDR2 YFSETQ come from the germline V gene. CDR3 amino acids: CASSSDWAGEQYF. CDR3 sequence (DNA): TGCGCCAGCAGCTCTGACTGGGCGGGGGAGCAGTACTTC.

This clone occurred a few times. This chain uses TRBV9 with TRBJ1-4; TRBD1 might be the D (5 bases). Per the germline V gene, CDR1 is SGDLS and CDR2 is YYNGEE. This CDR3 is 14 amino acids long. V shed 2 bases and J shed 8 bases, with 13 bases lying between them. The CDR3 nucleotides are TGTGCCAGCAGCGTGGCTCAGGGCGGAGAAAAACTGTTTTTT. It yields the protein CASSVAQGGEKLFF.

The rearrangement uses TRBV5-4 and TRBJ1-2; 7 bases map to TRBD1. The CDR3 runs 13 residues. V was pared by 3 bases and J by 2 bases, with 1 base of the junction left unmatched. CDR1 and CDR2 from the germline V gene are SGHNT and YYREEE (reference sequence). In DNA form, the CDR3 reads TGTGCCAGCAGCTCGGGACAGAACTATGGCTACACCTTC. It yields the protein CASSSGQNYGYTF.

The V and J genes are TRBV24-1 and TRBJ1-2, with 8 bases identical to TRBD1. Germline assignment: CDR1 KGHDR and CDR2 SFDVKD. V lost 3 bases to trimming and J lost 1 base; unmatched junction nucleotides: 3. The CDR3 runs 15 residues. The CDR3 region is CATSDPGGRNYGYTF. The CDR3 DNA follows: TGTGCCACCAGTGATCCAGGGGGCCGTAACTATGGCTACACCTTC.